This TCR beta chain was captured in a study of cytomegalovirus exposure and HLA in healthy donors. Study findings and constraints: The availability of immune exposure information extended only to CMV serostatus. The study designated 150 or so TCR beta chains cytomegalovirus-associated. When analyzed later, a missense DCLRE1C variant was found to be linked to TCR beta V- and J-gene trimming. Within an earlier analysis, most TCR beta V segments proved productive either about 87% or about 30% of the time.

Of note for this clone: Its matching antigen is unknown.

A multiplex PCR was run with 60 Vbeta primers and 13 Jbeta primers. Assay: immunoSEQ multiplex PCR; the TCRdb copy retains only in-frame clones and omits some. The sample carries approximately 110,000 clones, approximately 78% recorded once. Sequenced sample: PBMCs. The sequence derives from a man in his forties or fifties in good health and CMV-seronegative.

The CDR3 DNA reads as TGTGCCAGCAGTTTCCGGGGACAGAACACTGAAGCTTTCTTT. Translation: CASSFRGQNTEAFF. This chain uses TRBV28 with TRBJ1-1, with D possibly being TRBD1 (6 bases). CDR1 is MDHEN and CDR2 is SYDVKM in the germline V gene. V was pared by 3 bases and J by 1 base, with 9 bases between. The CDR3 has 14 residues.